This T cell receptor (beta chain) was sequenced for a study of graft-versus-host responses after intestinal transplantation. As for the study in general: Transplantation in recipients was multivisceral, liver-intestinal, or isolated intestinal. Following induction with anti-thymocyte globulin, all recipients were given tacrolimus and steroids for two to four years.

Overall study findings and caveats: Recipient marrow contained GvH clones, some of which appeared first in ileum or blood.

In regard to this clone: Its specificity is not known.

The protocol was immunoSEQ multiplex PCR, while the TCRdb copy is restricted to in-frame clones and leaves out a portion. Of around 55,000 clones listed, 89% are singletons. The length of the CDR3 is 18 residues. The V segment lost 3 bases and the J segment 1 base; nucleotides outside the gene matches: 8. CDR1 and CDR2 from the germline V gene are SGHRS and YFSETQ. The sequence came from a human donor who was the organ donor for an intestinal transplant. The material was unstimulated CD4+ T cells sorted from spleen or lymph node cells, obtained before transplant. The rearrangement uses TRBV5-1 and TRBJ2-5, with TRBD2 matching 14 bases. For the CDR3, the DNA is TGCGCCAGCAGCTGGCAGACTAGCGGGAGGGCCTCCCAAGAGACCCAGTACTTC. This gives the protein CASSWQTSGRASQETQYF.